This TCR beta chain was sequenced for a study of blood T cell repertoires in COVID-19. At the level of the study: Sources were T cells, B-cell-depleted T cells, or PBMCs; the material itself was cDNA or gDNA.

Some clones are missing from TCRdb's copy, which holds only in-frame ones; the method was immunoSEQ multiplex PCR. Of hundreds of thousands of clones detected, approximately 86% appear once; the ten largest clones hold over 2.5%. The CDR3 is 16 amino acids. V shed 5 bases and J 5 bases; nucleotides not matched to a gene: 10. CDR1 and CDR2 (germline): GTSNPN, SVGIG (reference sequence). This TCR was recovered from a human donor in a cohort sampled during active COVID-19. Sequencing was done on a sample of peripheral blood. The chain combines TRBV30 with TRBJ1-5; 12 nucleotides agree with TRBD1. DNA of the CDR3: TGTGCCTGGGCCCCGGGACAGGGGGCATCGGATCAGCCCCAGCATTTT. Amino acid sequence: CAWAPGQGASDQPQHF.